This T cell receptor (beta chain) is from a study of blood T cell repertoires in COVID-19. Germline assignment: CDR1 MDHEN and CDR2 SYDVKM. The V end was cut by 8 bases, the J end by 2 bases, with 14 bases between. The CDR3 loop spans 14 amino acids. Repertoires were generated with immunoSEQ multiplex PCR, while TCRdb's copy carries only in-frame clones and drops some. The sample consists of about 63,000 clones, 65% to 85% of them appearing once. Input material: PBMCs or T cells enriched from blood (not recorded which). The J gene is TRBJ2-3, the V gene TRBV28; no definite D call. This TCR was sampled from a woman in her thirties or forties with acute COVID-19. As DNA, the CDR3 is TGTGCCAGCGCCCCCGAGGCCTACACAGATACGCAGTATTTT. It encodes CASAPEAYTDTQYF.